Listed here are 29 T cell receptor beta chains from one sample, sequenced in a study of neurological immune-mediated disorders. TCRdb analysed the 5' RACE reads with MiXCR anew, one entry per CDR3 protein. This table holds tens of thousands of distinct CDR3 sequences, 10% to 13% found once. The sequencing sample was made of PBMCs. The receptors were sampled from a man aged 40-50 years in good health.

About this clonotype: A much larger clone lies a single base off, so this may be a read error. The chain joins TRBV5-5 to TRBJ1-4, with unresolved D. CDR1 and CDR2 from the germline V gene are SGHKS and YYEKEE (reference sequence). The CDR3 spans 17 residues. The CDR3 spells CANSSGKMGATNEKLFF. The CDR3 DNA sequence: TGTGCCAACAGCAGTGGTAAAATGGGTGCAACTAATGAAAAACTGTTTTTT.

This clonotype showed up many times. The chain combines TRBV10-3 with TRBJ1-2, with D unclear. Deletions cut 4 bases from V and 8 bases from J, with 14 bases between. Germline V CDR1 and CDR2: ENHRY, SYGVKD. This CDR3 comprises 13 residues. The DNA of the CDR3 is TGTGCCATCAGTGTGTCAAGCCTCATAGGCTACACCTTC. This codes for CAISVSSLIGYTF.

Many counts were recorded for this clonotype. The chain uses TRBV7-2 and TRBJ2-5; 12 bases line up with TRBD2. V lost 1 base, J lost 4 bases, and 7 bases stayed unmatched. Germline V CDR1 and CDR2: SGHTA, FQGNSA. The CDR3 has 17 amino acids. CDR3 region: CASSLGLAGEGRETQYF. The CDR3 DNA reads as TGTGCCAGCAGCTTAGGACTAGCGGGAGAAGGGAGAGAGACCCAGTACTTC.

The chain combines TRBV18 with TRBJ1-3; D may be TRBD1 (5 bases). The germline V gene has CDR1 KGHSH and CDR2 LQKENI. This CDR3 has 16 residues. Trimming pared 2 bases from V and 0 bases from J, leaving 11 bases between. The CDR3 DNA reads TGTGCCAGCTCACCAGCGACAGCGAGCTCTGGAAACACCATATATTTT. Translation: CASSPATASSGNTIYF.

This clonotype was found many times. The chain has TRBV19 and TRBJ2-2; 8 positions match TRBD2. Germline V gene data show CDR1 as LNHDA and CDR2 as SQIVND (reference sequence). The CDR3 contains 14 residues. V shed 3 bases, J shed 6 bases, and the junction held 3 bases outside the gene matches. CDR3 amino acids: CASSIREGAGELFF. The CDR3 region has the DNA TGTGCCAGTAGTATCCGGGAGGGGGCCGGGGAGCTGTTTTTT.

Many counts were recorded for this clonotype. CDR3 amino acids: CASSLGVSEQFF. The CDR3 DNA is TGTGCCAGCAGCTTAGGCGTTAGTGAGCAGTTCTTC. The chain uses TRBV7-2 and TRBJ2-1; D remains ambiguous. This CDR3 comprises 12 residues. Germline lookup yields CDR1 SGHTA and CDR2 FQGNSA. The V gene lost 1 base and the J gene lost 9 bases, with 7 bases spanning the gap.

On this clonotype itself: At one boundary the junction diverges from the germline segment, which might be a read error. The chain carries TRBV28 and TRBJ2-5; D is tentatively TRBD1 or TRBD2 (5 bases each). The CDR3 sequence is 14 residues long. Per germline, CDR1 MDHEN and CDR2 SYDVKM. In nucleotides, the CDR3 is TGTTCCAGCAGGGCTACTAGAGTACAAGAGACCCAGTACTTC. Amino acid sequence: CSSRATRVQETQYF.

This clonotype was detected ten times or more. The rearrangement joins TRBV2 to TRBJ2-3, with D possibly matching TRBD2 (5 bases). Germline CDR1 SNHLY, CDR2 FYNNEI. The CDR3 length is 17 residues. V was trimmed by 7 bases and J by 0 bases, leaving 20 bases between them. DNA for the CDR3: TGTGCCAGCAACGGGATTTCGGTATCCGCTAGCACAGATACGCAGTATTTT. It codes for CASNGISVSASTDTQYF.

The chain is built from TRBV7-3 and TRBJ2-1, with 9 nucleotides matching TRBD2. Germline-derived CDR1 and CDR2 are SGHTA and FQGTGA. V shed 2 bases and J 8 bases; nucleotides not matched to a gene: 13. The CDR3 is made up of 17 amino acids. The CDR3 bases are TGTGCCAGCAGCTTATTTTTTAGCGGGAGCAGTATGGATGAGCAGTTCTTC. Translated: CASSLFFSGSSMDEQFF.

There are many counts of this clonotype. The chain joins TRBV12-3 or TRBV12-4 to TRBJ1-2; 10 bases line up with TRBD1. CDR3 length: 12 residues. The junction had 4 bases not matched to a gene; V was cut back by 7 bases and J by 8 bases. The CDR3 DNA reads as TGTGCCAGCACGGGACAGGGGAGCGGCTACACCTTC. Protein sequence: CASTGQGSGYTF.

This clonotype was seen repeatedly, ten times or more. The CDR3 loop is CSATQGDYGYTF. CDR3 bases: TGCAGCGCTACGCAGGGGGACTATGGCTACACCTTC. The gene calls are TRBV29-1 and TRBJ1-2; 7 nucleotides align to TRBD1. The germline V gene has CDR1 SQVTM and CDR2 ANQGSEA. J lost 3 bases, V lost 7 bases, and 5 bases had no gene match. This CDR3 contains 12 residues.

This clonotype was observed a handful of times. The rearrangement links TRBV7-9 to TRBJ2-5, with D tentatively TRBD2 (6 bases). Germline V CDR1 and CDR2: SEHNR, FQNEAQ (reference sequence). CDR3 length equals 17 residues. Trimming left V 5 bases short and J 2 bases short, with 21 bases between. The chain's CDR3 is CASSPSGRGNTQETQYF. The CDR3, as DNA: TGTGCCAGCAGCCCCTCAGGGCGGGGAAACACTCAAGAGACCCAGTACTTC.

This clonotype was seen repeatedly, ten times or more. This chain connects TRBV5-1 to TRBJ2-5; tentatively, D is TRBD2 (7 bases). Trimming cost V 6 bases and J 5 bases, with 17 bases left between them. Germline values: CDR1 SGHRS, CDR2 YFSETQ. This CDR3 is 14 amino acids long. The CDR3 nucleotides read TGCGCCAGCACGGAGTCGGGGGGCTGGGAGACCCAGTACTTC. Translation: CASTESGGWETQYF.

This clonotype was counted many times. The J gene is TRBJ1-1, the V gene TRBV10-3; 8 bases line up with TRBD1. The CDR3 is 17 amino acids. CDR1 and CDR2 (germline): ENHRY, SYGVKD. Germline trimming cut 6 bases from V and 0 bases from J; bases unmatched to any gene: 12. CDR3 in DNA: TGTGCCATCAGCCAACTTCCAGGGGGCGAACTGAACACTGAAGCTTTCTTT. Amino acid sequence: CAISQLPGGELNTEAFF.

This clonotype was seen at least ten times. This chain joins TRBV5-1 and TRBJ2-2; D call uncertain. Between the trimmed V and J ends, which lost 0 bases and 5 bases, there was a span of 5 bases. The germline CDR1 and CDR2 sequences are SGHRS and YFSETQ. CDR3 length equals 13 residues. CDR3: CASSLEVTGELFF. The CDR3 DNA sequence: TGCGCCAGCAGCTTGGAGGTTACCGGGGAGCTGTTTTTT.

Ten or more counts support this clonotype. The chain carries TRBV6-5 and TRBJ2-1; 9 nucleotides align to TRBD1. J lost 2 bases, V lost 1 base, and 9 bases had no gene match. The germline gives CDR1 MNHEY, CDR2 SVGAGI. The CDR3 consists of 18 residues. CDR3 residues: CASSYYRTGVLTYNEQFF. The CDR3 nucleotides are TGTGCCAGCAGTTACTACCGGACAGGGGTTTTAACCTACAATGAGCAGTTCTTC.

In its sample, this clonotype was seen many times. The chain links TRBV10-3 to TRBJ1-1; D is undetermined. Germline CDR1 ENHRY, CDR2 SYGVKD. The CDR3 length is 11 residues. The germline V and J ends were trimmed by 3 bases and 12 bases, with 11 bases remaining between them. The CDR3 region is CAISDKGGTFF. The CDR3 DNA follows: TGTGCCATCAGTGATAAGGGAGGAACTTTCTTT.

V and J are TRBV7-3 and TRBJ2-3, with TRBD2 identical over 9 bases. The germline V gene has CDR1 SGHTA and CDR2 FQGTGA. The ends lost 4 bases at V and 3 bases at J; junction bases unmatched: 2. This CDR3 is built from 14 residues. CDR3 coding DNA: TGTGCCAGCAGCTCTAGCGGGGCAACAGATACGCAGTATTTT. It translates to CASSSSGATDTQYF.

This clonotype came up many times. This sequence joins TRBV20-1 and TRBJ2-3; a weak D match, TRBD2 (6 bases). The V gene's germline CDR1 is DFQATT and CDR2 SNEGSKA (reference sequence). The CDR3 consists of 17 residues. V lost 1 base and J lost 0, with 17 bases in between. The CDR3 here is CSARGRYGEVSTDTQYF. DNA of the CDR3: TGCAGTGCTAGAGGGCGTTACGGGGAGGTCAGCACAGATACGCAGTATTTT.

Only a few counts were recorded for this clonotype. The chain is built from TRBV15 and TRBJ2-7; 7 positions match TRBD2. CDR3 length equals 15 residues. Germline CDR1 is LNHNV and CDR2 is YYDKDF (reference sequence). V trimming: 5 bases; J trimming: 0 bases; junction bases outside the gene matches: 7. CDR3 bases: TGTGCCACCAGCGGGGGGGGGGGTTTCTCCTACGAGCAGTACTTC. It codes for CATSGGGGFSYEQYF. The whole variable domain, filled in from reference TRBV15 and TRBJ2-7, reads DAMVIQNPRYQVTQFGKPVTLSCSQTLNHNVMYWYQQKSSQAPKLLFHYYDKDFNNEADTPDNFQSRRPNTSFCFLDIRSPGLGDTAMYLCATSGGGGFSYEQYFGPGTRLTVT.

Ten or more counts support this clonotype. The chain carries TRBV29-1 and TRBJ2-5, with 7 bases that match TRBD2. J was trimmed by 8 bases and V by 3 bases; bases with no gene match: 6. The CDR3 totals 12 residues. The germline V gene encodes CDR1 SQVTM and CDR2 ANQGSEA. CDR3 bases: TGCAGCGTTGACGCGGGGGTCCTTACCCAGTACTTC. Translated, it gives CSVDAGVLTQYF.

At least ten counts were recorded for this clonotype. This rearrangement joins TRBV20-1 to TRBJ2-1; TRBD2 matches at 8 bases. Trimming at V came to 5 bases and at J to 0 bases, leaving 3 bases not matched to a gene. CDR3 length equals 14 residues. The germline CDR1 and CDR2 sequences are DFQATT and SNEGSKA (reference sequence). In DNA form, the CDR3 reads TGCAGTGCTTTCGGGGGGGACTCCTACAATGAGCAGTTCTTC. It specifies CSAFGGDSYNEQFF.

The table lists this clonotype with many counts. The J gene is TRBJ1-5, the V gene TRBV6-1; a weak D match, TRBD1 (6 bases). The CDR3 spans 16 residues. V lost 4 bases and J 3 bases, leaving 16 bases between the germline ends. In germline, CDR1 is MNHNS, CDR2 SASEGT. The CDR3 region has the DNA TGTGCCAGCAGTGCCCGGGACAATGTTGACAATCAGCCCCAGCATTTT. Residues: CASSARDNVDNQPQHF.

Notes on this clonotype: This may stem from a read error, because a much larger clone lies one nucleotide away. This chain joins TRBV7-3 and TRBJ1-1; D unresolved. Looked up from germline, CDR1 is SGHTA and CDR2 is FQGTGA. CDR3 length: 16 amino acids. V shed 3 bases and J shed 1 base, with 15 bases lying between them. The CDR3 spells CASSLGKWAKNTEAFF. DNA of the CDR3: TGTGCCAGCAGCTTGGGGAAGTGGGCGAAGAACACTGAAGCTTTCTTT.

In its sample, this clonotype was seen many times. V and J are TRBV5-1 and TRBJ2-2; the D call may be TRBD1 or TRBD2 (5 bases each). Looked up from germline, CDR1 is SGHRS and CDR2 is YFSETQ. Deletions cut 1 base from V and 6 bases from J, with 13 bases between. This CDR3 is 15 amino acids long. The CDR3 region has the DNA TGCGCCAGCAGCTTGCGGGGACCTAGGCCCGGGGAGCTGTTTTTT. Amino acid sequence: CASSLRGPRPGELFF.

This clonotype has a count of ten or more. V usage is TRBV6-5 and J usage is TRBJ2-7; unclear D gene. Trimming cost V 1 base and J 3 bases, with 10 bases left between them. Germline loops: CDR1 MNHEY, CDR2 SVGAGI. The CDR3 runs to 14 residues. The CDR3 reads CASSYWPDNYEQYF. CDR3 nucleotide sequence: TGTGCCAGCAGTTACTGGCCGGATAACTACGAGCAGTACTTC.

This clonotype appeared many times. This sequence joins TRBV20-1 and TRBJ2-1; TRBD2 matches 10 bases. Per the germline V gene, CDR1 is DFQATT and CDR2 is SNEGSKA (reference sequence). CDR3 length: 14 amino acids. V trimming: 6 bases; J trimming: 12 bases; junction bases outside the gene matches: 14. As DNA, the CDR3 is TGCAGTGCCCGAGCGCTAGCGGGAGCGTTTCGGCAGTTCTTC. The encoded protein is CSARALAGAFRQFF.

This clonotype was seen ten or more times. The rearrangement links TRBV18 to TRBJ2-1; D is ambiguous. The CDR3 has 15 residues. CDR1 and CDR2 from the germline V gene are KGHSH and LQKENI. Trimming took 1 base from V and 0 from J, leaving 7 bases between them. CDR3 in amino acids: CASSPLMYSYNEQFF. CDR3 DNA: TGTGCCAGCTCACCACTGATGTACTCCTACAATGAGCAGTTCTTC.

The chain links TRBV9 to TRBJ2-7; TRBD2 matches at 13 bases. Germline V gene data show CDR1 as SGDLS and CDR2 as YYNGEE. This CDR3 contains 17 residues. V shed 4 bases, J shed 5 bases, and the junction held 12 bases outside the gene matches. The CDR3 DNA reads as TGTGCCAGCAGCACCTCTCCGGGACTAGCGGGATCGGACGAGCAGTACTTC. Its protein product is CASSTSPGLAGSDEQYF.